The clone carrying this T cell receptor beta chain has more than one count but fewer than ten. This entry comes from a study of CD8+CD57+ T cells in acquired aplastic anemia. TCR beta VDJ combinations and CDR3 sequences were profiled from genomic DNA. TCRdb recomputed calls from the reads with MiXCR, one row per CDR3 protein. The sample has 220,000 or so distinct CDR3 sequences; less than 75% are singletons. CDR3 length: 17 residues. Per germline, CDR1 LNHNV and CDR2 YYDKDF (reference sequence). V dropped 5 bases and J dropped 7; count of bases not matched to a gene: 10. All sequencing subjects had displayed CD8+CD57+ cell expansion on flow cytometry.

The sequence was obtained from a human donor with aplastic anemia. The sequencing input was sorted CD4+, CD8+, or CD8+CD57+ T cells (not recorded which) from PBMCs. The chain is built from TRBV15 and TRBJ2-1; 14 bases align to TRBD2. CDR3 protein: CATSWGLAGERDNEQFF. In DNA, the CDR3 is TGTGCCACCAGCTGGGGACTAGCGGGAGAAAGGGATAATGAGCAGTTCTTC. Looking up the rest from reference TRBV15 and TRBJ2-1 gives the full variable domain: DAMVIQNPRYQVTQFGKPVTLSCSQTLNHNVMYWYQQKSSQAPKLLFHYYDKDFNNEADTPDNFQSRRPNTSFCFLDIRSPGLGDTAMYLCATSWGLAGERDNEQFFGPGTRLTVL.